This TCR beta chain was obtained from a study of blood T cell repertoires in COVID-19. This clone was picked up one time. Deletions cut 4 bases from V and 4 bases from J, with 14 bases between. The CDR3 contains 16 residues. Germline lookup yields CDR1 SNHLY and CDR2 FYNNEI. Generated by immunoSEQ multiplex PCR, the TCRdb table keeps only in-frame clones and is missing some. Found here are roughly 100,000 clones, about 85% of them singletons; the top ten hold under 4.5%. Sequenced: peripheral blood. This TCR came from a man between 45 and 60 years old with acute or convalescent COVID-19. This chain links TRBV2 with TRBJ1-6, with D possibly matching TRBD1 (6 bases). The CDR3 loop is CASSASRGGYNSPLHF. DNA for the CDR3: TGTGCCAGCAGTGCGAGCAGGGGCGGGTATAATTCACCCCTCCACTTT.